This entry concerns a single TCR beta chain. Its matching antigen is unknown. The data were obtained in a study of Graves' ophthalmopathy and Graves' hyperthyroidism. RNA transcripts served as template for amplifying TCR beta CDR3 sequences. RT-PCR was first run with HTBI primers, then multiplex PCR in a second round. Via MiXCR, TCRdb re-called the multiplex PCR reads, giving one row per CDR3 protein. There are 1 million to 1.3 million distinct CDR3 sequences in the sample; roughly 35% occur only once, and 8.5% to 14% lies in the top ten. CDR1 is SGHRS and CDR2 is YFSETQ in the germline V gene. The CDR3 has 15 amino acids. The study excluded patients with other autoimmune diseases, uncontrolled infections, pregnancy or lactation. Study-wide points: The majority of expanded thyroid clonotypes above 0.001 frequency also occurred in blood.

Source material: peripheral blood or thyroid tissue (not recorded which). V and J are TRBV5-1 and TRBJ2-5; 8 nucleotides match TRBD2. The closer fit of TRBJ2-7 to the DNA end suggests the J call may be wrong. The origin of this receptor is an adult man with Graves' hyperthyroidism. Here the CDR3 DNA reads TGCGCCAGCAGTTTATCGGGAGGGCCTTACTACGAGCAGTACTTC. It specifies CASSLSGGPYYEQYF.